These 20 T cell receptor beta chains were sequenced from one sample in a study of OX40 agonist ivuxolimab in advanced cancers. Only in-frame clones appear in the TCRdb table, and some are missing; sequencing was by immunoSEQ multiplex PCR. The table lists around 67,000 clones, nearly 90% of them singletons. The sample in question was CD4+ or CD8+ T cells sorted from blood, obtained in a trial of the OX40 agonist ivuxolimab. These receptor sequences come from an adult with an advanced solid tumor such as melanoma, head and neck, liver or kidney cancer.

This clone was recorded only once. The germline gene is not matched at one end of the junction; a read error may be the cause. The rearrangement joins TRBV20-1 to TRBJ1-2; 8 nucleotides agree with TRBD1. Germline V CDR1 and CDR2: DFQATT, SNEGSKA (reference sequence). The CDR3 runs to 11 residues. The CDR3 spells CRPGGDYGYTF. The CDR3 coding sequence is TGTAGACCAGGGGGCGACTATGGCTACACCTTC.

The chain uses TRBV11-2 and TRBJ1-5; perhaps TRBD1 as D (6 bases). This CDR3 spans 15 amino acids. V lost 5 bases to trimming and J lost 3 bases, with 14 bases between them. The germline CDR1 and CDR2 sequences are SGHAT and FQNNGV. The CDR3 region is CASSRLTGANQPQHF. The DNA for the CDR3 is TGTGCCAGCAGCCGGTTGACAGGCGCCAATCAGCCCCAGCATTTT.

This chain connects TRBV10-3 to TRBJ2-5; either TRBD1 or TRBD2 may fit D (6 bases each). Per germline, CDR1 ENHRY and CDR2 SYGVKD. The V end was cut by 4 bases, the J end by 2 bases, with 11 bases between. There are 14 residues in the CDR3. CDR3 sequence reads: CAISVGGPQETQYF. The CDR3 bases are TGTGCCATCAGTGTTGGGGGGCCGCAAGAGACCCAGTACTTC.

The V gene is TRBV29-1, the J gene TRBJ2-2; a weak D match, TRBD2 (7 bases). Germline assignment: CDR1 SQVTM and CDR2 ANQGSEA. This CDR3 comprises 16 residues. V was shortened by 4 bases and J by 4 bases, with 19 bases between the two germline ends. The CDR3 reads CSVAGALAGATGELFF. For the CDR3, the DNA is TGCAGCGTTGCGGGAGCCTTGGCGGGGGCCACCGGGGAGCTGTTTTTT.

About this clone: One end of the junction varies from germline; a read error may be responsible. Distinct nucleotide sequences in the sample also encode this CDR3. J is TRBJ2-1 and V is TRBV7-2; 10 positions agree with TRBD2. CDR1 SGHTA and CDR2 FQGNSA come from the germline V gene. The CDR3 loop spans 13 amino acids. The chain's CDR3 is CASRLAGYNEQFF. In nucleotides, the CDR3 is TGTGCCAGTCGACTAGCGGGCTACAATGAGCAATTCTTC.

The chain is built from TRBV6-5 and TRBJ1-1, with D unresolved. This CDR3 comprises 12 residues. Looked up from germline, CDR1 is MNHEY and CDR2 is SVGAGI. Deletions cut 1 base from V and 6 bases from J, with 6 bases between. DNA of the CDR3: TGTGCCAGCAGTTACTGGGCGGCTGAAGCTTTCTTT. As protein: CASSYWAAEAFF.

The gene calls are TRBV5-1 and TRBJ1-2; D is undetermined. V lost 3 bases and J 3 bases, leaving 15 bases between the germline ends. Looked up from germline, CDR1 is SGHRS and CDR2 is YFSETQ. CDR3 length: 15 residues. In DNA form, the CDR3 reads TGCGCCAGCAGCTCTACTCCCTCCGGAGACTATGGCTACACCTTC. Translation: CASSSTPSGDYGYTF.

The CDR3 DNA is TGCAGCGTAGATAGCGGGACTGGGGCCAACGTCCTGACTTTC. It yields the protein CSVDSGTGANVLTF. This chain links TRBV29-1 with TRBJ2-6; 8 bases fit TRBD2. CDR3 size: 14 residues. The V and J ends lost 6 bases and 2 bases, in that order; junction bases with no gene match: 3. The V gene's germline CDR1 is SQVTM and CDR2 ANQGSEA.

The chain recombines TRBV7-2 with TRBJ1-5, with TRBD1 matching over 7 bases. Losses at the gene ends were 4 bases for V and 3 bases for J; bases not matched to a gene: 15. CDR1 and CDR2 (germline): SGHTA, FQGNSA. This CDR3 contains 18 residues. The CDR3 region is CASSWKGQDPIDNQPQHF. The CDR3 DNA sequence: TGTGCCAGCAGCTGGAAAGGACAGGATCCAATCGACAATCAGCCCCAGCATTTT. The variable domain in full, with the rest retrieved from reference TRBV7-2 and TRBJ1-5, is GAGVSQSPSNKVTEKGKDVELRCDPISGHTALYWYRQSLGQGLEFLIYFQGNSAPDKSGLPSDRFSAERTGGSVSTLTIQRTQQEDSAVYLCASSWKGQDPIDNQPQHFGDGTRLSIL.

This clone appeared once. The gene calls are TRBV7-2 and TRBJ2-6; 8 nucleotides match TRBD1. This CDR3 is built from 16 residues. The ends lost 6 bases at V and 0 bases at J; junction bases unmatched: 4. Germline CDR1 reads SGHTA; CDR2 reads FQGNSA. The CDR3 nucleotides read TGTGCCAGCAGGGACAGGGCAAACTCTGGGGCCAACGTCCTGACTTTC. Its protein is CASRDRANSGANVLTF.

V and J are TRBV28 and TRBJ2-7; D is perhaps TRBD1 (6 bases). CDR3 size: 15 residues. The V end lost 6 bases, the J end lost 7 bases, and 22 bases lay between the germline ends. The germline gives CDR1 MDHEN, CDR2 SYDVKM. The DNA of the CDR3 is TGTGCCAGCAGAAGTACGACAGGACCCTCGTGGGAGCAGTACTTC. Encoded protein: CASRSTTGPSWEQYF.

V and J are TRBV6-5 and TRBJ2-6; D is uncertain. The germline V gene encodes CDR1 MNHEY and CDR2 SVGAGI. CDR3 length equals 15 residues. V dropped 7 bases and J dropped 0 bases, with 10 bases sitting between them. The CDR3 loop reads CASTKLDSGANVLTF. CDR3 DNA sequence: TGTGCCAGCACGAAGTTGGACTCTGGGGCCAACGTCCTGACTTTC.

The chain combines TRBV30 with TRBJ2-7, with 8 bases that match TRBD1. J gave up 4 bases and V 0 bases, and 5 bases lay outside the gene matches. The CDR3 length is 14 residues. From germline, CDR1 is GTSNPN and CDR2 SVGIG (reference sequence). The CDR3 sequence: CAWSVVRGRYEQYF. The DNA for the CDR3 is TGTGCCTGGAGTGTAGTCAGGGGGCGGTACGAGCAGTACTTC.

This rearrangement joins TRBV13 to TRBJ2-7, with D possibly being TRBD1 (5 bases). Germline V gives CDR1 PRHDT, CDR2 FYEKMQ (reference sequence). The V and J ends lost 5 bases and 3 bases respectively, with 14 bases between them. This CDR3 contains 14 residues. CDR3 DNA: TGTGCCAGCAGCCCACTGGGGCGGAGCTACGAGCAGTACTTC. Its translation is CASSPLGRSYEQYF.

This rearrangement joins TRBV7-8 to TRBJ2-7, with 10 bases matching TRBD1. CDR1 is SGHVS, CDR2 FQNEAQ, per germline. The CDR3 has 15 amino acids. J was trimmed by 4 bases and V by 5 bases; bases with no gene match: 8. In nucleotides, the CDR3 is TGTGCCAGCAGCATGCGACAGGGGGCGGGGTACGAGCAGTACTTC. As protein: CASSMRQGAGYEQYF.

CDR3: CASHRKRGSGANVLTF. CDR3 in DNA: TGTGCCAGTCACCGAAAACGCGGCTCTGGGGCCAACGTCCTGACTTTC. The chain recombines TRBV28 with TRBJ2-6, with D unresolved. Germline V CDR1 and CDR2: MDHEN, SYDVKM. CDR3 length: 16 amino acids. With 9 bases removed from V and 0 bases from J, the gap between germline ends came to 15 bases.

The genes are TRBV4-1 and TRBJ2-3, with 11 bases lining up with TRBD2. The CDR3 has 18 amino acids. Germline V gene data show CDR1 as MGHRA and CDR2 as YSYEKL. With 2 bases clipped from V and 1 base from J, the junction kept 8 bases outside the gene matches. CDR3 protein: CASSQSKLLAGGTDTQYF. The CDR3 coding sequence is TGCGCCAGCAGCCAATCCAAATTACTAGCGGGGGGCACAGATACGCAGTATTTT.

The chain has TRBV15 and TRBJ2-3; TRBD2 aligns across 11 bases. The CDR3 consists of 20 residues. In germline, CDR1 is LNHNV, CDR2 YYDKDF (reference sequence). V shed 0 bases, J shed 0 bases, and the junction held 11 bases outside the gene matches. CDR3 DNA: TGTGCCACCAGCAGAGATCCGCCGGGACTAGCGGCCCCCAGCACAGATACGCAGTATTTT. Its protein is CATSRDPPGLAAPSTDTQYF.

The gene calls are TRBV27 and TRBJ2-5; D may be TRBD1 or TRBD2 (5 bases each). Germline V gene sequence: CDR1 MNHEY, CDR2 SMNVEV (reference sequence). This CDR3 spans 12 amino acids. The ends were cut back, 5 bases at V and 7 bases at J, with 11 bases in the middle. The CDR3 DNA sequence: TGTGCCAGCAGTCTAGGGGCGGGGACCCAGTACTTC. It translates to CASSLGAGTQYF.

The chain recombines TRBV19 with TRBJ1-5; D remains unclear. Trimming removed 0 bases at V and 6 bases at J, with 9 bases between. CDR1 is LNHDA, CDR2 SQIVND, per germline (reference sequence). The CDR3 spans 14 residues. Here the CDR3 DNA reads TGTGCCAGTAGTATAGACTTTCTAGGTCAGCCCCAGCATTTT. As protein: CASSIDFLGQPQHF.